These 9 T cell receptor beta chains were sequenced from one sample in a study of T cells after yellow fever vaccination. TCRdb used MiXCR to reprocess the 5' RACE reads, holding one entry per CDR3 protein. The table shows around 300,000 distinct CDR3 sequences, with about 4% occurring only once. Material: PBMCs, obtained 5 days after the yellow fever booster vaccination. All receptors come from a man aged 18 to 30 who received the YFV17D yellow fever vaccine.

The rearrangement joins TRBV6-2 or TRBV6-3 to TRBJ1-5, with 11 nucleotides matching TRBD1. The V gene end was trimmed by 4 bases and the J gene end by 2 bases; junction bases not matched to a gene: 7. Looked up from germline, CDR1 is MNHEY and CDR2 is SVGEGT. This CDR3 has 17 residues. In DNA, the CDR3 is TGTGCCAGCAGTTCGAAGGACAGGGGGCAGGGCAATCAGCCCCAGCATTTT. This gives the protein CASSSKDRGQGNQPQHF.

CDR3 sequence: CASSHEPGQNEKLFF. CDR3 bases: TGCGCCAGCAGCCATGAACCGGGACAGAATGAAAAACTGTTTTTT. The V call is TRBV4-1, the J call TRBJ1-4; TRBD1 agrees at 7 bases. CDR3 size: 15 residues. Trimming took 3 bases from V and 5 from J; bases not matched to a gene: 6. Germline CDR1 is MGHRA and CDR2 is YSYEKL.

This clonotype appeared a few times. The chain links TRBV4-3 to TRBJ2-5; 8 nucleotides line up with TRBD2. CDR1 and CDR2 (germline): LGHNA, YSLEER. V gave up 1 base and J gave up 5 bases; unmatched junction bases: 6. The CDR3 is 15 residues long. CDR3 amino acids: CASSQAGGAGETQYF. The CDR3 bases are TGCGCCAGCAGCCAAGCCGGGGGGGCCGGTGAGACCCAGTACTTC.

The CDR3, as DNA: TGCAGTGCTTCCCCCTCAGGGGACCATGGCTACACCTTC. As protein: CSASPSGDHGYTF. This chain joins TRBV20-1 and TRBJ1-2; D might be TRBD1 (6 bases). V was cut by 5 bases and J by 6 bases, with 16 bases left in between. The CDR3 length is 13 residues. The germline V gene has CDR1 DFQATT and CDR2 SNEGSKA (reference sequence).

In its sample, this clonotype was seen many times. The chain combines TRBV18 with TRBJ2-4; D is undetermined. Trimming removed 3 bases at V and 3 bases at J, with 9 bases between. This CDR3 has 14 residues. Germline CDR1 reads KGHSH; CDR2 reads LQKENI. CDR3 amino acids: CASSPGGNKNIQYF. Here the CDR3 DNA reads TGTGCCAGCTCACCTGGCGGTAACAAAAACATTCAGTACTTC.

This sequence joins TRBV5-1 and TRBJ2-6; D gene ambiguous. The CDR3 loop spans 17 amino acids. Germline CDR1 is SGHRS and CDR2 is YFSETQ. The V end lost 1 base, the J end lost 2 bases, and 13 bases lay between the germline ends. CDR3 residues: CASSLTSPGAGANVLTF. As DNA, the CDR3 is TGCGCCAGCAGCTTGACCTCTCCCGGCGCTGGGGCCAACGTCCTGACTTTC. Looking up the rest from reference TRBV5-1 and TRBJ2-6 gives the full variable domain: KAGVTQTPRYLIKTRGQQVTLSCSPISGHRSVSWYQQTPGQGLQFLFEYFSETQRNKGNFPGRFSGRQFSNSRSEMNVSTLELGDSALYLCASSLTSPGAGANVLTFGAGSRLTVL.

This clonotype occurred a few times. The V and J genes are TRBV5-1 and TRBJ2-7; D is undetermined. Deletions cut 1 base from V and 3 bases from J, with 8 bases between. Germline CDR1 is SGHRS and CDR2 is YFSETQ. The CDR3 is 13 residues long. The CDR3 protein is CASSLTDNYEQYF. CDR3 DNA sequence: TGCGCCAGCAGCTTGACGGATAACTACGAGCAGTACTTC.

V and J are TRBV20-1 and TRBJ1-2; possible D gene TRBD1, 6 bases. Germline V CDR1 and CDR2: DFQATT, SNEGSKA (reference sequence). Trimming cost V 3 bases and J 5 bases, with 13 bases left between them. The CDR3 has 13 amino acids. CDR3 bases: TGCAGTGCTAGCCAAACAGGGCGGTATGGCTACACCTTC. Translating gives CSASQTGRYGYTF.

For the CDR3, the DNA is TGTGCCAGCAGCCAAGGCTATAGTGGAGATACGCAGTATTTT. Its translation is CASSQGYSGDTQYF. The chain uses TRBV3-1 and TRBJ2-3; D is ambiguous. CDR3 length: 14 residues. Germline lookup yields CDR1 LGHDT and CDR2 YNNKEL (reference sequence). Trimming took off 1 base at V and 5 bases at J, with 10 bases between the two ends.